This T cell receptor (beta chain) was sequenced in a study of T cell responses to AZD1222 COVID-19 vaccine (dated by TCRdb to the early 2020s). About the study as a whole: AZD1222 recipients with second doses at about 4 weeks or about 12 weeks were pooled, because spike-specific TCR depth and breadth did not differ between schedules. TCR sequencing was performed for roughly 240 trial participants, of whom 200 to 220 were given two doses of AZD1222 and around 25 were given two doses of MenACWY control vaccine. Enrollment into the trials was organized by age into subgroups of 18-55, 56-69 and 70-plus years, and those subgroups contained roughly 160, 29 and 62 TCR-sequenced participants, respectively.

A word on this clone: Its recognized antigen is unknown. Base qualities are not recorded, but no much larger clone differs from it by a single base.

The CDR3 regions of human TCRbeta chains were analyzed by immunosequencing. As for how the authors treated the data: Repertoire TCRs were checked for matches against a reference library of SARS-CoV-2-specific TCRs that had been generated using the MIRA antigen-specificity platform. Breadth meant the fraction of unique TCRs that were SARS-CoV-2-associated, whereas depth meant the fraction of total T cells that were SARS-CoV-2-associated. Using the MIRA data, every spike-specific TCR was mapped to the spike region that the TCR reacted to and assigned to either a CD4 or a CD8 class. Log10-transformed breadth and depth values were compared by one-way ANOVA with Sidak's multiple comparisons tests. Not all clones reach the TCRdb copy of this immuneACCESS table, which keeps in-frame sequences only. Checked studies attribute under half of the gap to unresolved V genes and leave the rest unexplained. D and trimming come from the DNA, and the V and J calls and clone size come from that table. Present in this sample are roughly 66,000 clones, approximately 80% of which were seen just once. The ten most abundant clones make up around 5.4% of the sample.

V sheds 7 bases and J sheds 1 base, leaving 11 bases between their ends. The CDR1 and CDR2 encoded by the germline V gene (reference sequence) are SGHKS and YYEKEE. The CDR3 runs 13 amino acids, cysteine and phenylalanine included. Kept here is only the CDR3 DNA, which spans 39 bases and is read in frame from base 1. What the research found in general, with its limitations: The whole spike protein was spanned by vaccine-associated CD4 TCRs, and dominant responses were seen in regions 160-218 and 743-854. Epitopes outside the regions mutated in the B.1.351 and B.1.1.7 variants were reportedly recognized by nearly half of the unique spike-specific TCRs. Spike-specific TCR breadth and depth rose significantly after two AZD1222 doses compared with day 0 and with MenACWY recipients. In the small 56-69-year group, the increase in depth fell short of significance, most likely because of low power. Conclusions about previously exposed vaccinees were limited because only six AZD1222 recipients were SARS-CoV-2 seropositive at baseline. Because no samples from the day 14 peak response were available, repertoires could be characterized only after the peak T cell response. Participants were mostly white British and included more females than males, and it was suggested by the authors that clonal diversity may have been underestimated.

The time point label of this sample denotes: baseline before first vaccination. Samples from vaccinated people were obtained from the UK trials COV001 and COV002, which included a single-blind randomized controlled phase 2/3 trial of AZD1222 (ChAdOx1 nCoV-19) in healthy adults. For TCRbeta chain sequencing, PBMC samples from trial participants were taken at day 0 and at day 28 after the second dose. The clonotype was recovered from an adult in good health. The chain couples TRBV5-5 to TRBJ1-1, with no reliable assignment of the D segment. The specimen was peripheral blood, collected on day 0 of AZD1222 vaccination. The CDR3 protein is CASALGTNTEAFF. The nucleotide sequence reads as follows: TGTGCCAGCGCCTTGGGTACGAACACTGAAGCTTTCTTT.